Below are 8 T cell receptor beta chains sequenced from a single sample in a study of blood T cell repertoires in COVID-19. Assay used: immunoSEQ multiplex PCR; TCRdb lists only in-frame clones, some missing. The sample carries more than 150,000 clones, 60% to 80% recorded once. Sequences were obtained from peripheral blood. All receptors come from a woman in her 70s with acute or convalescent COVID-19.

DNA of the CDR3: TGTGCCAGCAGTCCTGCCTATAATTCACCCCTCCACTTT. Its translation is CASSPAYNSPLHF. The gene calls are TRBV12-3 or TRBV12-4 and TRBJ1-6; unclear D gene. V lost 5 bases to trimming and J lost 2 bases, with 4 bases between them. The CDR3 totals 13 residues.

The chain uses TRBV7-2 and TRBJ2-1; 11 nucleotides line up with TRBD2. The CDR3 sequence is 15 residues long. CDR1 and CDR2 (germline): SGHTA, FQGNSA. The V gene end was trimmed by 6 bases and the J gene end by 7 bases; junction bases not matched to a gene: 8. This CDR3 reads CASRGTSGNRNEQFF. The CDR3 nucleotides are TGTGCCAGCAGGGGGACTAGCGGTAACAGAAATGAGCAGTTCTTC.

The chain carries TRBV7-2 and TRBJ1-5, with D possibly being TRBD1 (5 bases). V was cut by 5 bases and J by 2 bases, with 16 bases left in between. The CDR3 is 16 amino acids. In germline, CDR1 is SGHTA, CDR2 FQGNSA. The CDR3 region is CASSLTGGLGNQPQHF. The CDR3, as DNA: TGTGCCAGCAGCCTGACGGGGGGTCTGGGCAATCAGCCCCAGCATTTT.

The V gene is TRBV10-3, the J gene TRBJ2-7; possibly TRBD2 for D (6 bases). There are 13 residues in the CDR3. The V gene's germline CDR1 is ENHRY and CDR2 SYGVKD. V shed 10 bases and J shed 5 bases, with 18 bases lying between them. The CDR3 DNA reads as TGTGCCACCGGCGGGGAATCAGGCGACGAGCAGTACTTC. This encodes CATGGESGDEQYF.

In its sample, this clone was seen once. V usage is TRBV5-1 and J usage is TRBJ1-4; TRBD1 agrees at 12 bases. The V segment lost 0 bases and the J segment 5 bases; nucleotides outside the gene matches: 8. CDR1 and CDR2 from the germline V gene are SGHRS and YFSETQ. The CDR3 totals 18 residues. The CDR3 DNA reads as TGCGCCAGCAGCTTGGGAACGGGGACAGGGGGCCCCAATGAAAAACTGTTTTTT. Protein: CASSLGTGTGGPNEKLFF.

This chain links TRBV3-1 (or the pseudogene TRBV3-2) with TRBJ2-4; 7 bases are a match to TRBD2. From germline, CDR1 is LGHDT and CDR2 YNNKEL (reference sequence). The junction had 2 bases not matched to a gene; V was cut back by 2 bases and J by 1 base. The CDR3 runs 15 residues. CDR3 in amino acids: CASSQSLAAKNIQYF. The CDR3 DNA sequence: TGTGCCAGCAGCCAATCACTAGCGGCCAAAAACATTCAGTACTTC.

CDR3 sequence reads: CASSRTSRGYSNQPQHF. DNA of the CDR3: TGTGCCAGCAGTCGGACGAGTAGGGGCTATAGCAATCAGCCCCAGCATTTT. This chain uses TRBV2 with TRBJ1-5; a weak D match, TRBD1 (5 bases). The CDR3 has 17 residues. From germline, CDR1 is SNHLY and CDR2 FYNNEI. V lost 5 bases and J lost 0, with 17 bases in between.

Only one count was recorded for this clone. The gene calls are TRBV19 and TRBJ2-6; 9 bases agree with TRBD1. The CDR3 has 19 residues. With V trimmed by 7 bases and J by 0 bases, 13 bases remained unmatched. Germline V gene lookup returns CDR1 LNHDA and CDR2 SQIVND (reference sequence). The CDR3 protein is CASTRPLGQGSSGANVLTF. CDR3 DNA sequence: TGTGCCAGTACTCGACCCCTCGGACAGGGGTCCTCTGGGGCCAACGTCCTGACTTTC.